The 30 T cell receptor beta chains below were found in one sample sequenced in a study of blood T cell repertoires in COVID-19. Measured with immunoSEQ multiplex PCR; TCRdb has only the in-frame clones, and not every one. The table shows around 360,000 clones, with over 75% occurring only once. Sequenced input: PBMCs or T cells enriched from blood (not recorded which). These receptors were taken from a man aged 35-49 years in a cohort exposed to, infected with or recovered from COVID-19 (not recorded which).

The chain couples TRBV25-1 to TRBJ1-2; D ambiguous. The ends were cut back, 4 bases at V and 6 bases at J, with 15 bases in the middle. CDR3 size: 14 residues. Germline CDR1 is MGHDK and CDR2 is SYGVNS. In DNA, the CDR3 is TGTGCCAGCAGTGTCCCGTGGGAGCGCAATGGCTACACCTTC. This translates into CASSVPWERNGYTF.

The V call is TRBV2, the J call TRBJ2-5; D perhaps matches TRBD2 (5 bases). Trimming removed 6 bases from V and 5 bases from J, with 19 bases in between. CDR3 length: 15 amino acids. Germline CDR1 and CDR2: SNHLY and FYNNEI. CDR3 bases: TGTGCCAGCAGCGGTCGTAGTAGCGAAGGGGAGACCCAGTACTTC. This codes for CASSGRSSEGETQYF.

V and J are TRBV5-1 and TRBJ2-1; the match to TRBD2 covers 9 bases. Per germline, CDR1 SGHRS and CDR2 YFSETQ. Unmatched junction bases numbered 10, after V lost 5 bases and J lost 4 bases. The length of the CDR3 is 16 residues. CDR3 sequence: CASRLRGGRVYNEQFF. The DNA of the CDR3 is TGCGCCAGCAGATTGCGCGGCGGGAGGGTATACAATGAGCAGTTCTTC.

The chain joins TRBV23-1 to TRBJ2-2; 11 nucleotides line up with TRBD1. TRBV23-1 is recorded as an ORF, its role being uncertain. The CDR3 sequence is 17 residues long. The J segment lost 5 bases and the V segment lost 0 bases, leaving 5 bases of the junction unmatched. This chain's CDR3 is CASSQSGQGEKTGELFF. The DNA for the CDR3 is TGCGCCAGCAGTCAATCGGGACAGGGGGAAAAGACCGGGGAGCTGTTTTTT.

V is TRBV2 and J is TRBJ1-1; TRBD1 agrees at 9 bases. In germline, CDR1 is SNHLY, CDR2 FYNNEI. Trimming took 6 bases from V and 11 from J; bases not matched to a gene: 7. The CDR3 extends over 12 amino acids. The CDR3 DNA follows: TGTGCCAGCAGGGCGGACAGGGGCCAGGCTTTCTTT. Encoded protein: CASRADRGQAFF.

CDR3 sequence: CASSTSLGQGENEQYF. As DNA, the CDR3 is TGTGCCAGCAGCACCAGTCTGGGACAGGGGGAAAACGAGCAGTACTTC. This chain connects TRBV9 to TRBJ2-7; 11 bases map to TRBD1. Germline CDR1 and CDR2: SGDLS and YYNGEE. CDR3 length: 16 residues. Losses at the gene ends were 4 bases for V and 5 bases for J; bases not matched to a gene: 11.

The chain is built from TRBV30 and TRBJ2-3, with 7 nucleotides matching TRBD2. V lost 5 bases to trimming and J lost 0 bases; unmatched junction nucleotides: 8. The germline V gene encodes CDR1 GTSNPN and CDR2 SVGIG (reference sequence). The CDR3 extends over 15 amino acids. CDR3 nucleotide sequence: TGTGCCTGGGGGAGCGGGGACCCTAGCACAGATACGCAGTATTTT. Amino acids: CAWGSGDPSTDTQYF.

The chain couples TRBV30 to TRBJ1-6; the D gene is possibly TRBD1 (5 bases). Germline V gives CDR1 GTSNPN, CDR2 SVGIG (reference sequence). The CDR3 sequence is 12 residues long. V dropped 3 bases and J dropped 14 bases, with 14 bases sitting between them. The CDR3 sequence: CAWRRDPGTLHF. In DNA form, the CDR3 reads TGTGCCTGGAGGCGGGACCCTGGCACCCTCCACTTT. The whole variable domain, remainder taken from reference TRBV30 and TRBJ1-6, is SQTIHQWPATLVQPVGSPLSLECTVEGTSNPNLYWYRQAAGRGLQLLFYSVGIGQISSEVPQNLSASRPQDRQFILSSKKLLLSDSGFYLCAWRRDPGTLHFGNGTRLTVT.

The CDR3 here is CATSDPGLAGGPRTGELFF. Written as DNA, the CDR3 is TGTGCCACCAGTGACCCCGGACTAGCGGGAGGGCCGAGGACCGGGGAGCTGTTTTTT. The chain joins TRBV24-1 to TRBJ2-2, with TRBD2 identical over 15 bases. This CDR3 comprises 19 residues. V was pared by 4 bases and J by 5 bases, with 10 bases of the junction left unmatched. Germline V CDR1 and CDR2: KGHDR, SFDVKD.

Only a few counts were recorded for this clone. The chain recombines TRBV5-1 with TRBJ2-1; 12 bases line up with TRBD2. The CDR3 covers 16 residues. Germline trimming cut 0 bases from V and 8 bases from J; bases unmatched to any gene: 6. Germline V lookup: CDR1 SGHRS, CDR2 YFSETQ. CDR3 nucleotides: TGCGCCAGCAGCTTGGCCCTAGCGGGAGGGTGGGATGAGCAGTTCTTC. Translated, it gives CASSLALAGGWDEQFF. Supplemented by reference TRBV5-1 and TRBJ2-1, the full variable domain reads KAGVTQTPRYLIKTRGQQVTLSCSPISGHRSVSWYQQTPGQGLQFLFEYFSETQRNKGNFPGRFSGRQFSNSRSEMNVSTLELGDSALYLCASSLALAGGWDEQFFGPGTRLTVL.

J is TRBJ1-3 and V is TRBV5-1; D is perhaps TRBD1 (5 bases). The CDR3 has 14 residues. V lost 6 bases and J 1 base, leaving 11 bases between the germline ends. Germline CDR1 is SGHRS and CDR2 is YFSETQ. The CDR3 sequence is CASTGDFSGNTIYF. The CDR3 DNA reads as TGCGCCAGCACCGGGGACTTTTCTGGAAACACCATATATTTT.

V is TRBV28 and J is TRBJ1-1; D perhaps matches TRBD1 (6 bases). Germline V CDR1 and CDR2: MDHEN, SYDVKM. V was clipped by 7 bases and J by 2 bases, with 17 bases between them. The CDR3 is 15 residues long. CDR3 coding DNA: TGTGCCAGCACCCTAAATGGACAGATTAACACTGAAGCTTTCTTT. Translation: CASTLNGQINTEAFF.

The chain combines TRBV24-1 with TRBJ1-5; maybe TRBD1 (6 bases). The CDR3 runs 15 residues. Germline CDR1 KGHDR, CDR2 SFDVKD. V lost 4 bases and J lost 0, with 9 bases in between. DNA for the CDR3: TGTGCCACCAGTGAAAGCAGGGGTAGCAATCAGCCCCAGCATTTT. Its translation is CATSESRGSNQPQHF.

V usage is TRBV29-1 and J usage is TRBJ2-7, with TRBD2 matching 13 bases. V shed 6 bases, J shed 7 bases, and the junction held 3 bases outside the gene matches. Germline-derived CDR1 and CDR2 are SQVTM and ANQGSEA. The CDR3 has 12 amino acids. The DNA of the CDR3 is TGCAGCGTGGGGACTAGCGGGAATGAGCAGTACTTC. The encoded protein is CSVGTSGNEQYF.

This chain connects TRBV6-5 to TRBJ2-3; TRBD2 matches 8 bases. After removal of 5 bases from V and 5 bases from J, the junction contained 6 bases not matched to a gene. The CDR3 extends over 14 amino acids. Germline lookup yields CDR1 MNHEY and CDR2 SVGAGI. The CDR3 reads CASSQAGGKDTQYF. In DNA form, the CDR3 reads TGTGCCAGCAGTCAGGCGGGAGGTAAAGATACGCAGTATTTT.

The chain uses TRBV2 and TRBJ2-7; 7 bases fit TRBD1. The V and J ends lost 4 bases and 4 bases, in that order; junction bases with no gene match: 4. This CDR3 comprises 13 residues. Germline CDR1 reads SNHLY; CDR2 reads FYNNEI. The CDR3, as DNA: TGTGCCAGCAGTGTTCAGGGGGTGTACGAGCAGTACTTC. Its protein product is CASSVQGVYEQYF.

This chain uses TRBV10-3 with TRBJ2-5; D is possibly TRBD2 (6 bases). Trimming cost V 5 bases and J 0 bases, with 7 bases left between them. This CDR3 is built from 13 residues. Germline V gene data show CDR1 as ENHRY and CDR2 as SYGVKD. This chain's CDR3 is CAISLADQETQYF. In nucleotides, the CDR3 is TGTGCCATCAGTTTAGCGGACCAAGAGACCCAGTACTTC.

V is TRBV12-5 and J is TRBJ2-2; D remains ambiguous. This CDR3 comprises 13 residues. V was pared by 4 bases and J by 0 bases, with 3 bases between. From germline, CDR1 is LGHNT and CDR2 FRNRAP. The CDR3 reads CASGSANTGELFF. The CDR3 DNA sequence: TGTGCTAGTGGTTCAGCGAACACCGGGGAGCTGTTTTTT.

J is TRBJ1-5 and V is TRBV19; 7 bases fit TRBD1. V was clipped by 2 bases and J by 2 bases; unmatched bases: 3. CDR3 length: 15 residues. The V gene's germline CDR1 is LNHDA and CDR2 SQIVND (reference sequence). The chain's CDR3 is CASSISGQGNQPQHF. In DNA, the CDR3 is TGTGCCAGTAGTATATCAGGACAGGGCAATCAGCCCCAGCATTTT.

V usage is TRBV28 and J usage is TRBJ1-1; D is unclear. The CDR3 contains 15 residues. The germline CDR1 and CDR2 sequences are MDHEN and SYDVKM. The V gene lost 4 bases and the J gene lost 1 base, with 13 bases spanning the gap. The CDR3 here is CASSSGGLGNTEAFF. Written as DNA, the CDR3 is TGTGCCAGCAGTTCGGGTGGACTGGGGAACACTGAAGCTTTCTTT.

The CDR3 is CASSSYSSGSREQYF. In DNA, the CDR3 is TGTGCCAGCAGCTCCTATTCTAGCGGGAGTCGCGAGCAGTACTTC. The chain couples TRBV7-2 to TRBJ2-7, with TRBD2 matching over 10 bases. The CDR3 has 15 amino acids. Germline loops: CDR1 SGHTA, CDR2 FQGNSA. V lost 4 bases, J lost 6 bases, and 9 bases stayed unmatched. Using reference TRBV7-2 and TRBJ2-7 for the parts outside the CDR3, the full variable domain is GAGVSQSPSNKVTEKGKDVELRCDPISGHTALYWYRQSLGQGLEFLIYFQGNSAPDKSGLPSDRFSAERTGGSVSTLTIQRTQQEDSAVYLCASSSYSSGSREQYFGPGTRLTVT.

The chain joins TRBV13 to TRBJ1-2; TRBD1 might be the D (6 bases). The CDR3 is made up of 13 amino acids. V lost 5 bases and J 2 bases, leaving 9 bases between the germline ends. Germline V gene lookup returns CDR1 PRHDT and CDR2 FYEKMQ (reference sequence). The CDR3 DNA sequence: TGTGCCAGCAGCCCAAGGGGGAACTATGGCTACACCTTC. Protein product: CASSPRGNYGYTF.

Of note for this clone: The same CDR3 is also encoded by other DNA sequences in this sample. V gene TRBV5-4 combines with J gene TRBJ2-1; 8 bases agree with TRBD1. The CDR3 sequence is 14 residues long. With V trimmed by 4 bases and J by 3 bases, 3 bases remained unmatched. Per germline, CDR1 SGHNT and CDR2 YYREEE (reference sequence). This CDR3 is CASSPDRGYNEQFF. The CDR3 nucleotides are TGTGCCAGCAGCCCCGACAGGGGCTACAATGAGCAGTTCTTC. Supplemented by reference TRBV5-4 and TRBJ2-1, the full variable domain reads ETGVTQSPTHLIKTRGQQVTLRCSSQSGHNTVSWYQQALGQGPQFIFQYYREEENGRGNFPPRFSGLQFPNYSSELNVNALELDDSALYLCASSPDRGYNEQFFGPGTRLTVL.

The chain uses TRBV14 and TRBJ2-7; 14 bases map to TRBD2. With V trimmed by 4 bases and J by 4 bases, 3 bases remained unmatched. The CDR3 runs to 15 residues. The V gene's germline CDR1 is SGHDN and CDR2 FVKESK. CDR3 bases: TGTGCCAGCAGCCGGGGACTAGCGGGAGTGTACGAGCAGTACTTC. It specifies CASSRGLAGVYEQYF.

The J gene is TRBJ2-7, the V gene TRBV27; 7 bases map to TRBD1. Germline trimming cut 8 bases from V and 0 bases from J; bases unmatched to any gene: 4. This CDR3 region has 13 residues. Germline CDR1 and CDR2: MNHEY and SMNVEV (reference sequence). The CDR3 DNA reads TGTGCCAGCTCCAGGGGGAGCTCCTACGAGCAGTACTTC. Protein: CASSRGSSYEQYF.

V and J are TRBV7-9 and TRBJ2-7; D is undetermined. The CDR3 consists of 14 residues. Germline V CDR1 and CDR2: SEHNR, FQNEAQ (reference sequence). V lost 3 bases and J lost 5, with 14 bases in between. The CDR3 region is CASSFSLNAHEQYF. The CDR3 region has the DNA TGTGCCAGCAGCTTTTCACTAAACGCTCACGAGCAGTACTTC.

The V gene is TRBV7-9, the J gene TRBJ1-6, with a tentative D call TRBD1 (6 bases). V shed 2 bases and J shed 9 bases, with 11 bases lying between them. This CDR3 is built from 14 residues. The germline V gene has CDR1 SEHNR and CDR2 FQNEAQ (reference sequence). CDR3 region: CASSLKGVGSPLHF. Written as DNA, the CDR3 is TGTGCCAGCAGCTTAAAGGGGGTTGGTTCACCCCTCCACTTT. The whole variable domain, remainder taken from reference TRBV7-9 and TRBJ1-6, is DTGVSQNPRHKITKRGQNVTFRCDPISEHNRLYWYRQTLGQGPEFLTYFQNEAQLEKSRLLSDRFSAERPKGSFSTLEIQRTEQGDSAMYLCASSLKGVGSPLHFGNGTRLTVT.

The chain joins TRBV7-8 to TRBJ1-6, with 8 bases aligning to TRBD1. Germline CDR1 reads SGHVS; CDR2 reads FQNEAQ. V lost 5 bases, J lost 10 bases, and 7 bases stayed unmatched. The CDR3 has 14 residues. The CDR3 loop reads CASSLDRGRSPLHF. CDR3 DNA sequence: TGTGCCAGCAGCCTTGACAGGGGAAGGTCACCCCTCCACTTT.

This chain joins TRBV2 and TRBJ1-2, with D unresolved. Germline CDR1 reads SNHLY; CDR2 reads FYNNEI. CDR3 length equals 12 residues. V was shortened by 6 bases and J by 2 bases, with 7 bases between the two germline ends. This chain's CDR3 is CASSPQNYGYTF. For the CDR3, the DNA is TGTGCCAGCAGCCCCCAGAACTATGGCTACACCTTC. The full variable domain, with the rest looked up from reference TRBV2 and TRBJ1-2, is EPEVTQTPSHQVTQMGQEVILRCVPISNHLYFYWYRQILGQKVEFLVSFYNNEISEKSEIFDDQFSVERPDGSNFTLKIRSTKLEDSAMYFCASSPQNYGYTFGSGTRLTVV.

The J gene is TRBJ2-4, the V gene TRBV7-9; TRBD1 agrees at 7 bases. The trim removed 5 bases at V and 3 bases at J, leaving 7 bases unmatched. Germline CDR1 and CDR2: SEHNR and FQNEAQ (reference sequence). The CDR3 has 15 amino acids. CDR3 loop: CASSLQGVGKNIQYF. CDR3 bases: TGTGCCAGCAGCCTCCAGGGGGTGGGCAAAAACATTCAGTACTTC.